This TCR beta chain is drawn from a study of cytomegalovirus exposure and HLA in healthy donors. Generated by immunoSEQ multiplex PCR, the TCRdb table keeps only in-frame clones and is missing some. The sample contains approximately 300,000 clones, 75% to 90% of which appear only once. This clone came up once. Antigen specificity is unknown. Regarding the study as a whole: Reports credit the classifier with highly specific, highly sensitive diagnosis of cytomegalovirus status. Some public TCRs appeared in many individuals, while most sequences were rare. Cytomegalovirus association was listed for about 150 TCR beta chains.

Sample: PBMCs. This TCR came from a woman aged 18 to 35 in good health and CMV-seronegative.

The CDR3 here is CASSQILAGEGDTQYF. The CDR3 DNA is TGTGCCAGCAGCCAAATTCTAGCGGGAGAGGGAGATACGCAGTATTTT. The chain carries TRBV7-3 and TRBJ2-3; 10 bases are shared with TRBD2. V dropped 5 bases and J dropped 5; count of bases not matched to a gene: 10. The CDR3 has 16 residues. Germline-derived CDR1 and CDR2 are SGHTA and FQGTGA.